The 24 T cell receptor beta chains below all came from one sample that was sequenced in a study of response to subunit inactivated influenza vaccine (dated by TCRdb to between 2018 and 2020). Library preparation used RT-PCR. These reads were obtained on an Illumina HiSeq 2500. Using fastp at Q25 and MiXCR, TCRdb reprocessed the public reads and kept productive beta chains. Each entry is one CDR3 protein sequence, shown with its most common DNA and genes. In all, the sample holds around 710,000 distinct CDR3 sequences, and approximately 15% of those were seen once. The ten largest clones capture 5.5% to 7% of the sample. Sequencing used PBMCs from blood, obtained about 14 days before vaccination. These receptors came from a man aged 50 or older who received an inactivated influenza vaccine. Donor details come from another sample of the same person, matched by shared clones.

This rearrangement joins TRBV11-2 to TRBJ2-1; 9 nucleotides align to TRBD2. Trimming took 0 bases from V and 6 from J; bases not matched to a gene: 3. CDR1 SGHAT and CDR2 FQNNGV come from the germline V gene. The CDR3 length is 15 residues. CDR3 residues: CASSLERGGVNEQFF. The DNA for the CDR3 is TGTGCCAGCAGCTTAGAGCGGGGGGGTGTCAATGAGCAGTTCTTC.

This clonotype was found a few times. The gene calls are TRBV7-2 and TRBJ2-3, with D uncertain. Germline V lookup: CDR1 SGHTA, CDR2 FQGNSA. The CDR3 is made up of 16 amino acids. Between the trimmed V and J ends, which lost 0 bases and 2 bases, there was a span of 12 bases. This chain's CDR3 is CASSLAGRGTTDTQYF. Written as DNA, the CDR3 is TGTGCCAGCAGCTTAGCTGGTCGCGGCACCACAGATACGCAGTATTTT.

This clonotype was seen many times. The rearrangement uses TRBV3-1 and TRBJ2-7; D possibly corresponds to TRBD2 (6 bases). Trimming shortened V by 0 bases and J by 4 bases, and 19 bases separated the two germline ends. The germline CDR1 and CDR2 sequences are LGHDT and YNNKEL (reference sequence). CDR3 length: 17 amino acids. CDR3 DNA: TGTGCCAGCAGCCAAGATAATCAGGGACTGGGAAAGTACGAGCAGTACTTC. Translating it yields CASSQDNQGLGKYEQYF.

This clonotype was found a few times. The CDR3 loop reads CASSQIAASRANTGELFF. For the CDR3, the DNA is TGTGCCAGCAGCCAAATAGCCGCAAGTCGGGCGAACACCGGGGAGCTGTTTTTT. This rearrangement joins TRBV4-2 to TRBJ2-2, with D unclear. Trimming took 2 bases from V and 0 from J, leaving 16 bases between them. CDR3 length equals 18 residues. Germline CDR1 reads LGHNA; CDR2 reads YNFKEQ.

A few counts support this clonotype. The chain uses TRBV11-2 and TRBJ2-1; D might be TRBD1 (6 bases). CDR3 size: 15 residues. V lost 3 bases and J 7 bases, leaving 16 bases between the germline ends. Germline assignment: CDR1 SGHAT and CDR2 FQNNGV. The CDR3 DNA sequence: TGTGCCAGCAGCTTCTACGGGGCAGGGGTAAATGAGCAGTTCTTC. Its protein product is CASSFYGAGVNEQFF. The complete variable domain, with remaining parts taken from reference TRBV11-2 and TRBJ2-1, reads EAGVAQSPRYKIIEKRQSVAFWCNPISGHATLYWYQQILGQGPKLLIQFQNNGVVDDSQLPKDRFSAERLKGVDSTLKIQPAKLEDSAVYLCASSFYGAGVNEQFFGPGTRLTVL.

This clonotype was detected a few times. This chain uses TRBV11-2 with TRBJ2-1; D is perhaps TRBD2 (6 bases). Germline V gene data show CDR1 as SGHAT and CDR2 as FQNNGV. Trimming took off 5 bases at V and 7 bases at J, with 15 bases between the two ends. CDR3 length equals 14 residues. CDR3 residues: CASSQRREKNEQFF. CDR3 DNA sequence: TGTGCCAGCAGCCAGCGGAGGGAGAAGAATGAGCAGTTCTTC.

The rearrangement uses TRBV4-3 and TRBJ2-1; D gene ambiguous. The CDR3 length is 17 residues. Trimming removed 0 bases at V and 0 bases at J, with 12 bases between. CDR1 is LGHNA and CDR2 is YSLEER in the germline V gene. The CDR3 DNA reads as TGCGCCAGCAGCCAAGATCCACCACGGCTCTCCTACAATGAGCAGTTCTTC. It translates to CASSQDPPRLSYNEQFF.

CDR3 nucleotides: TGCGCCAGCAGCCAAGGGGGCCCAGGGCAGCCCCAGCATTTT. Translated: CASSQGGPGQPQHF. J is TRBJ1-5 and V is TRBV5-1, with TRBD1 identical over 7 bases. This CDR3 has 14 residues. The germline V gene encodes CDR1 SGHRS and CDR2 YFSETQ. With V trimmed by 4 bases and J by 7 bases, 8 bases remained unmatched.

This clonotype has only a few counts. The chain is built from TRBV10-3 and TRBJ2-1; D perhaps matches TRBD1 (5 bases). Looked up from germline, CDR1 is ENHRY and CDR2 is SYGVKD. The CDR3 covers 16 residues. V was cut by 6 bases and J by 1 base, with 16 bases left in between. CDR3 sequence: CAISAVRAQSYNEQFF. The CDR3 DNA is TGTGCCATCAGCGCCGTCAGGGCCCAATCCTACAATGAGCAGTTCTTC.

This clonotype was found many times. The V and J genes are TRBV6-6 and TRBJ2-7; 8 bases agree with TRBD2. This CDR3 comprises 14 residues. V shed 6 bases and J 0 bases; nucleotides not matched to a gene: 4. Per germline, CDR1 MNHNY and CDR2 SVGAGI (reference sequence). CDR3 in DNA: TGTGCCAGCAGGGGTAGCGGGATCTCCTACGAGCAGTACTTC. Translating gives CASRGSGISYEQYF.

This clonotype was seen at least ten times. V usage is TRBV20-1 and J usage is TRBJ2-7; possible D gene TRBD2, 5 bases. The length of the CDR3 is 11 residues. Trimming cost V 6 bases and J 2 bases, with 8 bases left between them. CDR1 and CDR2 from the germline V gene are DFQATT and SNEGSKA (reference sequence). The CDR3 region is CSAVSAYEQYF. As DNA, the CDR3 is TGCAGTGCGGTTAGCGCCTACGAGCAGTACTTC.

The CDR3 here is CASSVTESGNTIYF. In DNA form, the CDR3 reads TGTGCCAGCAGCGTGACAGAATCTGGAAACACCATATATTTT. The rearrangement links TRBV7-6 to TRBJ1-3, with TRBD1 as a possible D gene (5 bases). Deletions cut 5 bases from V and 1 base from J, with 9 bases between. The germline CDR1 and CDR2 sequences are SGHVS and FNYEAQ. This CDR3 is 14 amino acids long.

The chain links TRBV7-8 to TRBJ2-4; maybe TRBD2 (6 bases). CDR1 and CDR2 from the germline V gene are SGHVS and FQNEAQ. V was pared by 7 bases and J by 0 bases, with 19 bases between. This CDR3 comprises 17 residues. CDR3 in DNA: TGTGCCAGCACCCCGGCGAGGGGACTGCTAGCCAAAAACATTCAGTACTTC. This sequence encodes CASTPARGLLAKNIQYF. Looking up the rest from reference TRBV7-8 and TRBJ2-4 gives the full variable domain: GAGVSQSPRYKVAKRGQDVALRCDPISGHVSLFWYQQALGQGPEFLTYFQNEAQLDKSGLPSDRFFAERPEGSVSTLKIQRTQQEDSAVYLCASTPARGLLAKNIQYFGAGTRLSVL.

The chain employs TRBV7-2 and TRBJ2-7; D may be TRBD1 (6 bases). V lost 4 bases and J lost 2, with 15 bases in between. The CDR3 is 15 amino acids. Germline V gene lookup returns CDR1 SGHTA and CDR2 FQGNSA. CDR3 region: CASSSAGTLTYEQYF. The CDR3 DNA follows: TGTGCCAGCAGCTCCGCCGGGACACTTACCTACGAGCAGTACTTC.

This chain connects TRBV6-5 to TRBJ2-3; D unclear. Germline V gene data show CDR1 as MNHEY and CDR2 as SVGAGI. This CDR3 has 14 amino acids. V was clipped by 0 bases and J by 6 bases, with 10 bases between them. CDR3 loop: CASSYSGYLDTQYF. The CDR3, as DNA: TGTGCCAGCAGTTACTCGGGGTATCTGGATACGCAGTATTTT.

The table lists this clonotype with a few counts. This sequence joins TRBV27 and TRBJ2-3, with 12 bases lining up with TRBD2. The CDR3 consists of 17 residues. The germline V gene encodes CDR1 MNHEY and CDR2 SMNVEV (reference sequence). V gave up 2 bases and J gave up 3 bases; unmatched junction bases: 6. CDR3 nucleotides: TGTGCCAGCAGTTTACTAGCGGGGGGGCGAGGTACAGATACGCAGTATTTT. Protein product: CASSLLAGGRGTDTQYF.

This clonotype appeared a single time. V gene TRBV5-1 combines with J gene TRBJ2-2; 12 bases fit TRBD2. V dropped 3 bases and J dropped 6; count of bases not matched to a gene: 3. This CDR3 is 15 amino acids long. Per germline, CDR1 SGHRS and CDR2 YFSETQ. The CDR3 spells CASSWTSGVSGELFF. The CDR3 DNA is TGCGCCAGCAGCTGGACTAGCGGGGTTTCCGGGGAGCTGTTTTTT.

The chain links TRBV2 to TRBJ2-1; D might be TRBD2 (5 bases). Trimming left V 4 bases short and J 3 bases short, with 10 bases between. The CDR3 runs to 14 residues. CDR1 and CDR2 (germline): SNHLY, FYNNEI. The chain's CDR3 is CASSGSGYYNEQFF. DNA of the CDR3: TGTGCCAGCAGTGGGAGCGGCTACTACAATGAGCAGTTCTTC.

This chain links TRBV28 with TRBJ2-7; a weak D match, TRBD2 (6 bases). Germline V CDR1 and CDR2: MDHEN, SYDVKM. V lost 5 bases, J lost 2 bases, and 19 bases lay in between. The CDR3 is 16 amino acids. The CDR3 here is CASSQTGSLSTYEQYF. The CDR3 DNA follows: TGTGCCAGCAGTCAAACCGGGAGTTTATCAACCTACGAGCAGTACTTC.

This clonotype appeared a few times. The chain carries TRBV29-1 and TRBJ1-1, with D possibly matching TRBD1 (6 bases). V lost 4 bases, J lost 1 base, and 10 bases lay in between. The length of the CDR3 is 13 residues. Looked up from germline, CDR1 is SQVTM and CDR2 is ANQGSEA. This CDR3 reads CSVARQENTEAFF. CDR3 sequence (DNA): TGCAGCGTTGCGAGACAGGAGAACACTGAAGCTTTCTTT.

The chain recombines TRBV2 with TRBJ2-2; TRBD2 aligns across 9 bases. J was trimmed by 4 bases and V by 6 bases; bases with no gene match: 3. From germline, CDR1 is SNHLY and CDR2 FYNNEI. The CDR3 loop spans 14 amino acids. The CDR3 DNA follows: TGTGCCAGCAGAGCGACTAGCGGCACCGGGGAGCTGTTTTTT. It yields the protein CASRATSGTGELFF.

In its sample, this clonotype was seen many times. CDR3 DNA sequence: TGTGCCAGCAGTTACGCCGAATGGGTTGAGCAGTTCTTC. It yields the protein CASSYAEWVEQFF. The chain employs TRBV6-6 and TRBJ2-1; D is undetermined. The CDR3 has 13 residues. Trimming stripped 2 bases from V and 9 bases from J, with 11 bases between. Germline CDR1 and CDR2: MNHNY and SVGAGI (reference sequence).

This clonotype appeared a few times. Sequence at one end of the junction differs from germline and may be a read error. The chain recombines TRBV20-1 with TRBJ2-7; maybe TRBD2 (6 bases). This CDR3 spans 11 amino acids. Germline V CDR1 and CDR2: DFQATT, SNEGSKA (reference sequence). CDR3: CSAGAGYGVSF. The CDR3, as DNA: TGCAGTGCTGGGGCGGGATACGGAGTTTCATTC.

CDR3 in amino acids: CASSLSQSGANVLTF. CDR3 in DNA: TGTGCCAGCAGCTTATCCCAGTCTGGGGCCAACGTCCTGACTTTC. The V call is TRBV7-8, the J call TRBJ2-6; D not certain. V was clipped by 2 bases and J by 1 base, with 6 bases between them. Germline-derived CDR1 and CDR2 are SGHVS and FQNEAQ. This CDR3 spans 15 amino acids.